The clone carrying this T cell receptor (beta chain) has more than one count but fewer than ten. Its target is not known. This CDR3 spans 16 amino acids. The germline V and J ends were trimmed by 6 bases and 5 bases, with 20 bases remaining between them. Germline assignment: CDR1 SGHAT and CDR2 FQNNGV. TCRdb redid the calling of the RACE reads with MiXCR, one entry per CDR3 protein. The sample yields 150,000 to 200,000 distinct CDR3 sequences, roughly 15% seen once. This sample's time point: patch test 1, 2 weeks after DPC sensitization. The treatment: therapeutic diphenylcyclopropenone sensitization with weekly scalp DPC. In every case, blood was obtained before the patch test was applied. The data were taken from a study of human T cells and chemical hapten exposure. Study information: A mostly female patient group had alopecia areata, totalis or universalis.

General study points: The number of TCRs over 1 in 1000 frequency stayed unchanged after DPC.

The V gene is TRBV11-2, the J gene TRBJ2-1; a possible D gene is TRBD1 (5 bases). The TCR sequence derives from a woman aged 30 to 39 with alopecia areata. Some clones in this sample may be carry-over from other donors' samples. This material consisted of whole blood, taken in connection with sensitization to the hapten diphenylcyclopropenone (DPC). This CDR3 reads CASRFTLGRRHNEQFF. The DNA of the CDR3 is TGTGCCAGCAGATTTACCCTGGGGCGGCGCCACAATGAGCAGTTCTTC. The variable domain in full, completed from reference TRBV11-2 and TRBJ2-1, reads EAGVAQSPRYKIIEKRQSVAFWCNPISGHATLYWYQQILGQGPKLLIQFQNNGVVDDSQLPKDRFSAERLKGVDSTLKIQPAKLEDSAVYLCASRFTLGRRHNEQFFGPGTRLTVL.